This T cell receptor beta chain was retrieved from a study of identical twins. This clonotype occurred a few times. The CDR3 length is 16 residues. The germline V gene has CDR1 KGHDR and CDR2 SFDVKD. V dropped 3 bases and J dropped 8; count of bases not matched to a gene: 8. Via MiXCR, TCRdb re-called the 5' RACE reads, giving one row per CDR3 protein. The sample lists around 480,000 distinct CDR3 sequences, 11% to 15% seen once, with around 0.52% in the top ten. The same data also went into a second study, on yellow fever vaccine responses in identical twins.

The material sequenced was CD4+ T cells sorted from blood. The sequence was obtained from a woman aged 18-29 years in good health. The chain couples TRBV24-1 to TRBJ2-1; TRBD2 agrees at 11 bases. The CDR3 DNA follows: TGTGCCACCAGTGATCCCGTAGCGGGAGGGCCCGATGAGCAGTTCTTC. The encoded protein is CATSDPVAGGPDEQFF.